The 8 T cell receptor beta chains below come from one sample, sequenced in a study of blood T cells in healthy people across ages. Sample-barcoded 5' priming and a J-beta primer mix drove a second PCR of roughly 7 to 11 cycles. TCRdb reanalysed the 5' RACE reads using MiXCR and keeps one entry per CDR3 protein. The data show 1 million to 1.2 million distinct CDR3 sequences, with around two fifths seen just once and around 13% held by the top ten. The source material was blood. Every receptor here comes from a man between 18 and 29 years old in good health.

The chain couples TRBV10-3 to TRBJ2-2, with unresolved D. The ends were cut back, 5 bases at V and 4 bases at J, with 11 bases in the middle. Germline V CDR1 and CDR2: ENHRY, SYGVKD. The CDR3 runs to 14 residues. The CDR3 bases are TGTGCCATCAGTCCTAAGCTCAGCACCGGGGAGCTGTTTTTT. This translates into CAISPKLSTGELFF.

This clonotype was seen more than once but under ten times. The CDR3, as DNA: TGTGCCAGCAGTGATAGACTAGCGGTCTACAATGAGCAGTTCTTC. As protein: CASSDRLAVYNEQFF. This chain joins TRBV5-4 and TRBJ2-1; 9 bases match TRBD2. The CDR3 has 15 amino acids. CDR1 is SGHNT and CDR2 is YYREEE in the germline V gene (reference sequence). J gave up 3 bases and V 5 bases, and 6 bases lay outside the gene matches.

V gene TRBV11-2 combines with J gene TRBJ2-7; weak D call: TRBD1 (6 bases). V was clipped by 4 bases and J by 5 bases, with 15 bases between them. This CDR3 spans 14 amino acids. Germline V CDR1 and CDR2: SGHAT, FQNNGV. CDR3 sequence reads: CASSYRERLHEQYF. CDR3 sequence (DNA): TGTGCCAGCAGCTACAGGGAGAGGCTCCACGAGCAGTACTTC.

This clonotype was observed many times. V and J are TRBV27 and TRBJ2-1; no clear D gene. V lost 6 bases and J 7 bases, leaving 10 bases between the germline ends. CDR3 length: 12 amino acids. The V gene's germline CDR1 is MNHEY and CDR2 SMNVEV (reference sequence). Here the CDR3 reads CASSPSDNEQFF. The CDR3 DNA reads as TGTGCCAGCAGCCCTTCGGATAATGAGCAGTTCTTC.

The chain employs TRBV10-3 and TRBJ2-7; D uncertain. CDR1 ENHRY and CDR2 SYGVKD come from the germline V gene. V was shortened by 6 bases and J by 6 bases, with 9 bases between the two germline ends. The CDR3 consists of 11 residues. The CDR3 spells CAISYQAEQYF. In nucleotides, the CDR3 is TGTGCCATCAGCTACCAAGCCGAGCAGTACTTC.

This sequence joins TRBV11-2 and TRBJ2-1; TRBD2 matches 9 bases. The J call may be in error: the DNA end matches TRBJ2-7 better. This CDR3 has 17 amino acids. Per the germline V gene, CDR1 is SGHAT and CDR2 is FQNNGV. The CDR3 DNA follows: TGTGCCAGCAGCTTGTCTAGCGGGGCTAGCTCCTACAATGAGCAGTACTTC. Translated: CASSLSSGASSYNEQYF.

The chain links TRBV7-2 to TRBJ2-1, with D possibly being TRBD2 (7 bases). The DNA end favors TRBJ2-7, so the J call may be wrong. The CDR3 sequence is 17 residues long. CDR1 and CDR2 from the germline V gene are SGHTA and FQGNSA. For the CDR3, the DNA is TGTGCCAGCAGCTTAGAGGGGGGAGGGACTATACACAATGAGCAGTACTTC. Residues: CASSLEGGGTIHNEQYF.

The chain links TRBV20-1 to TRBJ2-5, with TRBD2 matching over 15 bases. Germline values: CDR1 DFQATT, CDR2 SNEGSKA (reference sequence). This CDR3 contains 15 residues. J was trimmed by 5 bases and V by 6 bases; bases with no gene match: 7. The CDR3 sequence is CSAGLAGGKLETQYF. The CDR3, as DNA: TGCAGTGCCGGACTAGCGGGGGGGAAATTGGAGACCCAGTACTTC.